Included here is one T cell receptor (beta chain) sequence, with context. The antigen is unknown. The sample is drawn from a study of T cell responses to AZD1222 COVID-19 vaccine. Study-wide points: In all cases, repertoires were sampled only after the peak T cell response. Two AZD1222 administrations were followed by greater Spike-specific TCR breadth and depth. White British donors predominated, females outnumbered males, and clonal diversity was possibly underestimated.

TCRdb's copy holds only in-frame clones and misses some; the assay was immunoSEQ multiplex PCR. Of approximately 150,000 clones listed, roughly 92% are singletons. The sequenced sample was peripheral blood, obtained 28 days after the second AZD1222 dose. This clonotype was sampled from an adult who received the AZD1222 COVID-19 vaccine.

CDR3 DNA sequence: TGTGCCAGCTCACCCTCCCAGGGTGACGAGCAGTACGTC. Encoded protein: CASSPSQGDEQYV. The rearrangement links TRBV18 to TRBJ2-7, with D tentatively TRBD1 (5 bases). The germline V gene encodes CDR1 KGHSH and CDR2 LQKENI. Trimming cost V 3 bases and J 5 bases, with 11 bases left between them. The CDR3 contains 13 residues.